This TCR beta chain was sequenced in a study of T-cell memory formation after mild COVID-19. Overall study results and limits: Later expanders leaned toward CD4+, whereas clones contracting from day 15 to 85 were balanced CD4/CD8.

For this clonotype: Its specificity is unknown.

5'RACE primed at constant segments yielded TCR alpha and TCR beta cDNA libraries bearing sample barcodes and UMIs. TCRdb ran MiXCR on the 5' RACE reads and lists one entry per CDR3 protein. The sample shows around 200,000 distinct CDR3 sequences, about 11% of them seen only once. This CDR3 spans 13 amino acids. The germline V and J ends were trimmed by 3 bases and 2 bases, with 8 bases remaining between them. CDR1 is SNHLY, CDR2 FYNNEI, per germline. The sequenced sample was PBMCs or a T cell subset sorted from them (not recorded which). This receptor was taken from a man younger than 35 who had mild COVID-19 (a few samples of this study predate the infection). Cell type and time point are not known. V gene TRBV2 combines with J gene TRBJ2-7; D is uncertain. CDR3 region: CASSEYPAYEQYF. As DNA, the CDR3 is TGTGCCAGCAGTGAGTACCCAGCCTACGAGCAGTACTTC.